This TCR beta chain was captured by sequencing in a study of shared clonotypes between healthy human individuals. Study-wide findings and caveats: The study sampled only blood, and tissue repertoires likely differ.

With regard to this clone: No antigen is known for it.

Donors were healthy HIV-negative adults without recently reported acute infections or vaccinations. The CDR3 is 13 residues long. With 6 bases removed from V and 2 bases from J, the gap between germline ends came to 11 bases. The germline CDR1 and CDR2 sequences are SNHLY and FYNNEI. An assay was performed, and its level was deep. Each subset's genomic DNA was shared equally among a number of immunoSEQ plates. TCRdb's copy holds only in-frame clones and misses some; the assay was immunoSEQ multiplex PCR. The sample gives some 2,000,000 clones, 85% to 95% of which show up once; around 0.13% is in the top ten.

The receptor was derived from a man younger than 30 in good health. The genes are TRBV2 and TRBJ2-7; a possible D gene is TRBD1 (5 bases). The specimen was naive CD4+ T cells sorted from blood. This sample's subset: CD45RA+ positively selected. The DNA for the CDR3 is TGTGCCAGCAGCCCGACCAGGGCCTACGAGCAGTACTTC. Translation gives CASSPTRAYEQYF.